This passage covers 19 T cell receptor beta chains from one sample sequenced in a study of beta chain features in type 1 diabetes. The study, taken as a whole, reports: Researchers report that Type 1 diabetes patients had moderately but significantly shorter TCRB CDR3s across all four CD4+ subsets.

These receptors' targets are unknown. Expressed TCRB transcripts were sequenced because the entire RNA isolate underwent reverse transcription. TCRdb's table, derived via immunoSEQ multiplex PCR, lists solely in-frame clones and lacks some. This sample yields hundreds of thousands of clones, of which about an eighth are seen a single time; 0.03% to 0.04% belongs to the top ten. Sequencing was carried out using naive CD4+ T cells from blood. These receptors all come from a man aged 18 to 35 with type 1 diabetes.

The J gene is TRBJ2-4, the V gene TRBV9; D call uncertain. Trimming cost V 4 bases and J 8 bases, with 13 bases left between them. Germline V gives CDR1 SGDLS, CDR2 YYNGEE. The CDR3 extends over 13 amino acids. DNA of the CDR3: TGTGCCAGCAGCTTGGACGGAAGGGACATTCAGTACTTC. Translated: CASSLDGRDIQYF.

This clone was seen more than once but under ten times. A junction boundary mismatches the germline segment, possibly from a read error. The rearrangement uses TRBV7-2 and TRBJ2-1, with 10 bases matching TRBD2. Germline CDR1 SGHTA, CDR2 FQGNSA. The CDR3 contains 12 residues. The CDR3 coding sequence is TGTGCCAGCAGCATAGCGGGAGGCCGGCAGTTCTTC. Translation gives CASSIAGGRQFF.

This clone was picked up a small number of times. CDR3 amino acids: CSVAGMLTSTDTQYF. Here the CDR3 DNA reads TGCAGCGTTGCCGGGATGCTCACTAGCACAGATACGCAGTATTTT. The gene calls are TRBV29-1 and TRBJ2-3; a possible D gene is TRBD2 (5 bases). V lost 4 bases and J 0 bases, leaving 14 bases between the germline ends. Germline V lookup: CDR1 SQVTM, CDR2 ANQGSEA. The CDR3 sequence is 15 residues long.

The sample holds a few counts of this clone. Within the sample, other DNA sequences also encode this same CDR3. This chain links TRBV7-2 with TRBJ2-3, with TRBD2 matching over 13 bases. Germline V gene data show CDR1 as SGHTA and CDR2 as FQGNSA. V lost 4 bases to trimming and J lost 1 base; unmatched junction nucleotides: 2. The CDR3 totals 16 residues. The CDR3 sequence is CASSSGLAGGTDTQYF. In DNA form, the CDR3 reads TGTGCCAGCAGCTCAGGACTAGCGGGGGGCACAGATACGCAGTATTTT.

This clone was seen a handful of times. Additional DNA sequences in this sample encode the identical CDR3. The V call is TRBV2, the J call TRBJ2-5; D remains ambiguous. Looked up from germline, CDR1 is SNHLY and CDR2 is FYNNEI. With 6 bases removed from V and 0 bases from J, the gap between germline ends came to 2 bases. The CDR3 has 11 amino acids. The CDR3: CASSDQETQYF. CDR3 bases: TGTGCCAGCAGCGACCAAGAGACCCAGTACTTC.

The genes are TRBV18 and TRBJ2-3, with D uncertain. The germline gives CDR1 KGHSH, CDR2 LQKENI. V was shortened by 0 bases and J by 4 bases, with 8 bases between the two germline ends. This CDR3 has 14 residues. The CDR3 DNA sequence: TGTGCCAGCTCACCACCGACCCGCGCAGATACGCAGTATTTT. It translates to CASSPPTRADTQYF.

V is TRBV29-1 and J is TRBJ1-1; the D is unclear. Trimming cost V 5 bases and J 8 bases, with 15 bases left between them. The CDR3 runs to 12 residues. Per the germline V gene, CDR1 is SQVTM and CDR2 is ANQGSEA. CDR3 sequence (DNA): TGCAGCGTTCACGTGATAGGGTCAGAAGCTTTCTTT. As protein: CSVHVIGSEAFF.

The V call is TRBV9, the J call TRBJ2-3, with D maybe TRBD2 (6 bases). The V and J ends lost 3 bases and 0 bases respectively, with 11 bases between them. In germline, CDR1 is SGDLS, CDR2 YYNGEE. CDR3 length equals 15 residues. The CDR3 is CASSAIGGSTDTQYF. CDR3 sequence (DNA): TGTGCCAGCAGCGCCATTGGAGGGAGCACAGATACGCAGTATTTT.

About this clone itself: The same CDR3 arises from other DNA sequences in this sample as well. J is TRBJ1-1 and V is TRBV10-3; D is unclear. Looked up from germline, CDR1 is ENHRY and CDR2 is SYGVKD. The length of the CDR3 is 14 residues. Between the trimmed V and J ends, which lost 0 bases and 1 base, there was a span of 6 bases. The CDR3 DNA sequence: TGTGCCATCAGTGAGTCGGGGAGGAACACTGAAGCTTTCTTT. Translated, it gives CAISESGRNTEAFF.

This clone came up a few times. The rearrangement joins TRBV5-6 to TRBJ2-5; D might be TRBD2 (5 bases). The CDR3 contains 13 residues. Germline-derived CDR1 and CDR2 are SGHDT and YYEEEE. Trimming removed 1 base at V and 5 bases at J, with 9 bases between. Written as DNA, the CDR3 is TGTGCCAGCAGCTTGACGTCGGGGGAGACCCAGTACTTC. Translating gives CASSLTSGETQYF.

This clone came up a few times. The V and J genes are TRBV25-1 and TRBJ2-6, with 11 nucleotides matching TRBD1. Per germline, CDR1 MGHDK and CDR2 SYGVNS. With 4 bases clipped from V and 3 bases from J, the junction kept 8 bases outside the gene matches. This CDR3 region has 18 residues. This CDR3 is CASSARPGQGDGANVLTF. The CDR3 bases are TGTGCCAGCAGTGCACGACCGGGACAGGGGGATGGGGCCAACGTCCTGACTTTC.

This sequence joins TRBV5-4 and TRBJ2-3; 11 bases fit TRBD2. The junction had 7 bases not matched to a gene; V was cut back by 1 base and J by 0 bases. The CDR3 contains 18 residues. Germline CDR1 SGHNT, CDR2 YYREEE (reference sequence). The CDR3 loop reads CASSLLAGGFSSTDTQYF. The CDR3 DNA reads as TGTGCCAGCAGCTTGCTAGCGGGGGGCTTTTCTAGCACAGATACGCAGTATTTT. Full variable domain (remainder filled in from reference TRBV5-4 and TRBJ2-3): ETGVTQSPTHLIKTRGQQVTLRCSSQSGHNTVSWYQQALGQGPQFIFQYYREEENGRGNFPPRFSGLQFPNYSSELNVNALELDDSALYLCASSLLAGGFSSTDTQYFGPGTRLTVL.

The chain combines TRBV18 with TRBJ1-1, with 9 bases that match TRBD1. V was pared by 0 bases and J by 6 bases, with 2 bases of the junction left unmatched. The CDR3 loop spans 14 amino acids. Germline V gives CDR1 KGHSH, CDR2 LQKENI. The CDR3: CASSPPGQGPEAFF. The CDR3 bases are TGTGCCAGCTCACCACCGGGACAGGGCCCTGAAGCTTTCTTT.

This clone turned up a few times. The chain has TRBV10-3 and TRBJ2-5; a weak D match, TRBD1 (7 bases). The length of the CDR3 is 16 residues. CDR1 is ENHRY, CDR2 SYGVKD, per germline. The V end was cut by 3 bases, the J end by 2 bases, with 16 bases between. The chain's CDR3 is CAISDYGRGRQETQYF. The CDR3 DNA reads as TGTGCCATCAGTGATTATGGCAGGGGGAGGCAAGAGACCCAGTACTTC.

CDR3 region: CASSLVGGSGYTF. The CDR3 DNA reads as TGTGCCAGCAGCTTAGTCGGCGGGAGTGGCTACACCTTC. The genes are TRBV7-9 and TRBJ1-2, with no clear D. The CDR3 runs to 13 residues. The V gene's germline CDR1 is SEHNR and CDR2 FQNEAQ (reference sequence). The V gene lost 1 base and the J gene lost 7 bases, with 10 bases spanning the gap.

This clone was detected only a few times. The chain employs TRBV27 and TRBJ1-1; TRBD1 might be the D (5 bases). Germline V lookup: CDR1 MNHEY, CDR2 SMNVEV (reference sequence). The CDR3 extends over 14 amino acids. V was pared by 3 bases and J by 3 bases, with 11 bases between. This CDR3 reads CASSFRRDDTEAFF. CDR3 nucleotide sequence: TGTGCCAGCAGTTTCAGGAGGGACGACACTGAAGCTTTCTTT.

This clone came up a few times. V usage is TRBV4-2 and J usage is TRBJ2-1, with 11 bases that match TRBD2. Per the germline V gene, CDR1 is LGHNA and CDR2 is YNFKEQ. The CDR3 is 14 residues long. V was clipped by 2 bases and J by 8 bases; unmatched bases: 2. This CDR3 reads CASSQTSGGDEQFF. The CDR3 DNA sequence: TGTGCCAGCAGCCAAACTAGCGGGGGAGATGAGCAGTTCTTC.

The chain combines TRBV30 with TRBJ1-2; no definite D call. The CDR3 sequence is 15 residues long. Germline V lookup: CDR1 GTSNPN, CDR2 SVGIG (reference sequence). Trimming removed 4 bases from V and 1 base from J, with 16 bases in between. CDR3 sequence (DNA): TGTGCCTGGAATCTCCGGACGGTTATTAACTATGGCTACACCTTC. Its translation is CAWNLRTVINYGYTF.

This clone was recorded a few times. The chain has TRBV29-1 and TRBJ1-1; a weak D match, TRBD1 (6 bases). The germline V gene has CDR1 SQVTM and CDR2 ANQGSEA. Trimming removed 5 bases from V and 6 bases from J, with 16 bases in between. The CDR3 has 13 amino acids. In DNA, the CDR3 is TGCAGCGTTACTCAGGGGTCAGTCTCTGAAGCTTTCTTT. Its protein product is CSVTQGSVSEAFF.